This T cell receptor beta chain is drawn from a study of memory CD4+ T cells and cytomegalovirus serostatus. Study background: Healthy Belgian adult donors included roughly ten CMV-positive and 24 CMV-negative people.

General observations from the study: About 40% of the 164 known CMV-associated TCRbeta sequences appeared in CD4+ memory.

Germline values: CDR1 SGDLS, CDR2 YYNGEE. The CDR3 loop spans 13 amino acids. The ends were cut back, 3 bases at V and 2 bases at J, with 7 bases in the middle. Sequenced by immunoSEQ multiplex PCR; TCRdb stores in-frame clones only, minus some. The data show roughly 56,000 clones, around 76% seen once. In regard to this clone: As yet, its antigen is unknown.

The sort gate was single viable CD3+CD4+CD8-CD45RO+ cells for memory CD4+ T cells. Material for sequencing was memory CD4+ T cells from blood. The J gene is TRBJ2-3, the V gene TRBV9; D is undetermined. This TCR derives from an adult in good health and CMV-seronegative. CDR3 in amino acids: CASSDNPTDTQYF. The CDR3 nucleotides read TGTGCCAGCAGCGACAACCCCACAGATACGCAGTATTTT. Full variable domain (missing parts from reference TRBV9 and TRBJ2-3): DSGVTQTPKHLITATGQRVTLRCSPRSGDLSVYWYQQSLDQGLQFLIQYYNGEERAKGNILERFSAQQFPDLHSELNLSSLELGDSALYFCASSDNPTDTQYFGPGTRLTVL.